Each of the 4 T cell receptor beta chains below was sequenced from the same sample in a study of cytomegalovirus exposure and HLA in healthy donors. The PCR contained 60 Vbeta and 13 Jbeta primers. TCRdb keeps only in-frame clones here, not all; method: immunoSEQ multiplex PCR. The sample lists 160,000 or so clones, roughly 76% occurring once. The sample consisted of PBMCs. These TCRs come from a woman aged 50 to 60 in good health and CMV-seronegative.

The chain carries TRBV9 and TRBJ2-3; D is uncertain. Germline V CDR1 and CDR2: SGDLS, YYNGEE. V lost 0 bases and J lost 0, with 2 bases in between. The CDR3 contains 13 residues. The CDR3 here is CASSVASTDTQYF. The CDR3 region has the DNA TGTGCCAGCAGCGTAGCTAGCACAGATACGCAGTATTTT.

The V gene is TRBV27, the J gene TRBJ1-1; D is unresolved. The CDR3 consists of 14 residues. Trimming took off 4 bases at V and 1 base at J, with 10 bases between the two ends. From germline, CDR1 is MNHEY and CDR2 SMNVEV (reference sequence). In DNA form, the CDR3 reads TGTGCCAGCAGTTCCCCCCAGGAGAACACTGAAGCTTTCTTT. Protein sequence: CASSSPQENTEAFF.

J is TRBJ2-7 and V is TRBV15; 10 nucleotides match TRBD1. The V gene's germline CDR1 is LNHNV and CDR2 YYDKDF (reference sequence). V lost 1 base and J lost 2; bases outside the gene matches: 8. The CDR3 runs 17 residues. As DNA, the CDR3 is TGTGCCACCAGCAGAGTCAGGACAGGGGGTTGGCCCTACGAGCAGTACTTC. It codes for CATSRVRTGGWPYEQYF.

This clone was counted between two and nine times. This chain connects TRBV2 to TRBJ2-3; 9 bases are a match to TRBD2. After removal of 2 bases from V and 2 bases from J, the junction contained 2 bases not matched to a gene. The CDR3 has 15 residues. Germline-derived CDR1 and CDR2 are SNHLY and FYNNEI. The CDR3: CASSETSGLTDTQYF. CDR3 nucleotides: TGTGCCAGCAGTGAAACTAGCGGGCTCACAGATACGCAGTATTTT.